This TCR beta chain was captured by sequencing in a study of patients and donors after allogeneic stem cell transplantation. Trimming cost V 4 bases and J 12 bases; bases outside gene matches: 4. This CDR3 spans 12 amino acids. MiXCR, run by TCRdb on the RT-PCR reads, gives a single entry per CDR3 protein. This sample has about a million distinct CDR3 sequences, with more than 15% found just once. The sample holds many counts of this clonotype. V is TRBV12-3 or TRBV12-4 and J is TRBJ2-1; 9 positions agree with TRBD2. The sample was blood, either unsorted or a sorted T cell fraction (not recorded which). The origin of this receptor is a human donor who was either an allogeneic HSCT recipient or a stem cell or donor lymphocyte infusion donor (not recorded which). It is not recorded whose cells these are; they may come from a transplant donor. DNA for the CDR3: TGTGCCAGCAGTTCTTCAGCGGGAGGGCAGTTCTTC. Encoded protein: CASSSSAGGQFF.